This T cell receptor (beta chain) was observed in a study of T cell repertoires in ileal Crohn's disease. Whole-study context: The M0 sample came from the inflamed ileal portion of the resected specimen.

This CDR3 comprises 14 residues. The ends lost 2 bases at V and 8 bases at J; junction bases unmatched: 6. Germline V gene sequence: CDR1 MNHEY, CDR2 SVGAGI. Profiled with immunoSEQ multiplex PCR; TCRdb holds only in-frame clones, not every one. Among some 5,100 clones listed, roughly three quarters were seen once. The sample holds a few counts of this clone. The time point was: inflamed ileum from the surgical specimen. This clonotype was obtained from an adult with Crohn's disease. This chain joins TRBV6-5 and TRBJ1-2; 9 nucleotides line up with TRBD1. Sequencing used ileal tissue. As DNA, the CDR3 is TGTGCCAGCAGTTACGACAGGGGGAGAGGAGGCTACACCTTC. It encodes CASSYDRGRGGYTF.